This entry concerns a single T cell receptor (beta chain). This entry is derived from a study of shared clonotypes between healthy human individuals. Germline lookup yields CDR1 LGHNA and CDR2 YNFKEQ. This CDR3 has 14 amino acids. V lost 0 bases to trimming and J lost 1 base, with 6 bases between them. Here immunoSEQ multiplex PCR was the method, and the copy in TCRdb shows in-frame clones only, minus some. The table lists 950,000 to 1,100,000 clones, about 84% of them singletons. This TCR came from a man aged 18 to 30 in good health. Some clones in this sample may be carry-over from other donors' samples. Sequencing was performed on memory CD4+ T cells from PBMCs. Subset given: CD45RA-negative fraction. V usage is TRBV4-2 and J usage is TRBJ1-1; D is uncertain. This CDR3 is CASSQELANTEAFF. CDR3 nucleotides: TGTGCCAGCAGCCAAGAACTCGCGAACACTGAAGCTTTCTTT.